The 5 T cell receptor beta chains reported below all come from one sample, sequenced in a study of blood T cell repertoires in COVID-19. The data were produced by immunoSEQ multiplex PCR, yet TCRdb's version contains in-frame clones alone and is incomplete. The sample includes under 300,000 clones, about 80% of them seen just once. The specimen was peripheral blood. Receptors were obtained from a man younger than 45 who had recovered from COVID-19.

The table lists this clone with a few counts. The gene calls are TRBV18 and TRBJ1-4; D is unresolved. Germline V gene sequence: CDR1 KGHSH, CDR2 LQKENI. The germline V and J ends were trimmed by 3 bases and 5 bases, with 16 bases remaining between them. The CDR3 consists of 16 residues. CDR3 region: CASSPSTPSGNEKLFF. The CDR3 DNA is TGTGCCAGCTCACCTAGCACCCCTTCGGGGAATGAAAAACTGTTTTTT.

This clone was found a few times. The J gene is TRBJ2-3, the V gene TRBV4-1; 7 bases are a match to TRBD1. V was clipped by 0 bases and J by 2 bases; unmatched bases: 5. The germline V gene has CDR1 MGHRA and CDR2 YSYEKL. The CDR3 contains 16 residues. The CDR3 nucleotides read TGCGCCAGCAGCCAAGATGCGGACAGGTTCACAGATACGCAGTATTTT. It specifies CASSQDADRFTDTQYF.

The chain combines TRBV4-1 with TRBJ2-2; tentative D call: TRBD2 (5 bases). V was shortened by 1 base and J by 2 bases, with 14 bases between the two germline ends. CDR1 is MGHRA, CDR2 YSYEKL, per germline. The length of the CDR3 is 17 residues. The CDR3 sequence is CASSQVQRRINTGELFF. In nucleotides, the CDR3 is TGCGCCAGCAGCCAAGTACAGCGGCGGATAAACACCGGGGAGCTGTTTTTT.

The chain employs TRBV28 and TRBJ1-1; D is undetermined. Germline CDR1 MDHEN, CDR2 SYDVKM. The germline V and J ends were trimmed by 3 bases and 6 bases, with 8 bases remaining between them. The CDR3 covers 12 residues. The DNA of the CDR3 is TGTGCCAGCAGTTTGGCGGAGGCTGAAGCTTTCTTT. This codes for CASSLAEAEAFF.

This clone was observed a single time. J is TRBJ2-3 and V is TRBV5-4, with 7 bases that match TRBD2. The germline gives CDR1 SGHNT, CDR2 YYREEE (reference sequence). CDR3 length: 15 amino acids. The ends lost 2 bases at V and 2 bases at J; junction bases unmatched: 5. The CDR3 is CASSLASGYTDTQYF. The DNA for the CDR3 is TGTGCCAGCAGCTTAGCTAGCGGATACACAGATACGCAGTATTTT.